These 27 T cell receptor beta chains share one sample of origin, sequenced in a study of blood T cell repertoires in COVID-19. The data were produced by immunoSEQ multiplex PCR, yet TCRdb's version contains in-frame clones alone and is incomplete. The data hold about 480,000 clones, with 88% observed a single time. Material: PBMCs or T cells enriched from blood (not recorded which). These receptors originate from a woman aged 40 to 50 who had recovered from COVID-19.

The chain joins TRBV25-1 to TRBJ2-1, with D maybe TRBD2 (7 bases). The CDR3 covers 14 residues. The V gene's germline CDR1 is MGHDK and CDR2 SYGVNS. Between the trimmed V and J ends, which lost 6 bases and 7 bases, there was a span of 16 bases. CDR3 DNA sequence: TGTGCCAGCAGCCCCGGGGGGAGGGGGAATGAGCAGTTCTTC. This translates into CASSPGGRGNEQFF.

The chain recombines TRBV7-2 with TRBJ2-2; 12 nucleotides line up with TRBD2. CDR1 is SGHTA, CDR2 FQGNSA, per germline. The CDR3 length is 15 residues. Unmatched junction bases numbered 3, after V lost 4 bases and J lost 6 bases. CDR3 DNA: TGTGCCAGCAGCTGGCTAGCGGGAGGGCCCGGGGAGCTGTTTTTT. It codes for CASSWLAGGPGELFF.

This clone was counted once. This chain's CDR3 is CASSHVVRPHDGYTF. The CDR3 DNA reads TGCGCCAGCAGCCATGTAGTGAGGCCTCACGATGGCTACACCTTC. The chain combines TRBV4-3 with TRBJ1-2, with D hard to call. There are 15 residues in the CDR3. V was clipped by 3 bases and J by 6 bases, with 17 bases between them. Germline-derived CDR1 and CDR2 are LGHNA and YSLEER.

The chain has TRBV3-1 (or the pseudogene TRBV3-2) and TRBJ2-1; the D gene is possibly TRBD1 (7 bases). V was shortened by 5 bases and J by 1 base, with 15 bases between the two germline ends. Germline V gene sequence: CDR1 LGHDT, CDR2 YNNKEL (reference sequence). The CDR3 spans 16 residues. The CDR3 protein is CASSSPGGTSYNEQFF. CDR3 nucleotide sequence: TGTGCCAGCAGCTCGCCAGGGGGGACTTCCTACAATGAGCAGTTCTTC.

The chain combines TRBV3-1 (or the pseudogene TRBV3-2) with TRBJ2-6; TRBD2 matches at 7 bases. The V and J ends lost 4 bases and 1 base, in that order; junction bases with no gene match: 13. Germline CDR1 and CDR2: LGHDT and YNNKEL (reference sequence). The CDR3 length is 19 residues. CDR3 loop: CASSPKGLAVNSGANVLTF. The CDR3 nucleotides are TGTGCCAGCAGCCCGAAGGGTCTAGCGGTTAATTCTGGGGCCAACGTCCTGACTTTC.

This sequence joins TRBV5-1 and TRBJ1-1; TRBD1 matches at 9 bases. After removal of 4 bases from V and 1 base from J, the junction contained 5 bases not matched to a gene. The CDR3 consists of 15 residues. The germline V gene has CDR1 SGHRS and CDR2 YFSETQ. CDR3 sequence: CASSIQGQGNTEAFF. The CDR3 DNA sequence: TGCGCCAGCAGCATACAGGGACAGGGGAACACTGAAGCTTTCTTT.

The V call is TRBV27, the J call TRBJ2-7; TRBD2 matches 8 bases. Germline V lookup: CDR1 MNHEY, CDR2 SMNVEV (reference sequence). This CDR3 comprises 13 residues. After removal of 6 bases from V and 12 bases from J, the junction contained 13 bases not matched to a gene. CDR3 protein: CASSPNGGALRYF. DNA for the CDR3: TGTGCCAGCAGCCCAAACGGGGGGGCTCTCCGGTACTTC.

This chain links TRBV5-5 with TRBJ1-4, with 8 bases matching TRBD1. There are 14 residues in the CDR3. Germline V gene sequence: CDR1 SGHKS, CDR2 YYEKEE (reference sequence). V shed 4 bases and J 5 bases; nucleotides not matched to a gene: 4. The CDR3 coding sequence is TGTGCCAGCAGCCTTACAGGGGGGAATGAAAAACTGTTTTTT. Protein product: CASSLTGGNEKLFF.

The genes are TRBV15 and TRBJ2-7; 15 bases agree with TRBD2. Trimming cost V 0 bases and J 0 bases; bases outside gene matches: 9. The CDR3 has 20 residues. Germline V lookup: CDR1 LNHNV, CDR2 YYDKDF (reference sequence). CDR3 residues: CATSRDRTSGRVGFSYEQYF. The CDR3 bases are TGTGCCACCAGCAGAGATCGGACTAGCGGGAGGGTCGGATTCTCCTACGAGCAGTACTTC.

This clone has a handful of counts. The genes are TRBV9 and TRBJ2-1; no firm D call. Germline V lookup: CDR1 SGDLS, CDR2 YYNGEE. V shed 7 bases and J shed 7 bases, with 9 bases lying between them. This CDR3 contains 11 residues. The CDR3 reads CASAVENEQFF. The CDR3 DNA follows: TGTGCCAGCGCGGTAGAAAATGAGCAGTTCTTC. The full variable domain, its missing parts supplied by reference TRBV9 and TRBJ2-1, is DSGVTQTPKHLITATGQRVTLRCSPRSGDLSVYWYQQSLDQGLQFLIQYYNGEERAKGNILERFSAQQFPDLHSELNLSSLELGDSALYFCASAVENEQFFGPGTRLTVL.

This clone was observed a handful of times. The genes are TRBV2 and TRBJ1-1, with D uncertain. CDR1 and CDR2 (germline): SNHLY, FYNNEI. Between the trimmed V and J ends, which lost 4 bases and 0 bases, there was a span of 6 bases. This CDR3 spans 13 amino acids. This CDR3 reads CASSGQLNTEAFF. The CDR3 region has the DNA TGTGCCAGCAGTGGGCAATTGAACACTGAAGCTTTCTTT.

J is TRBJ1-3 and V is TRBV7-8, with D maybe TRBD1 (6 bases). From germline, CDR1 is SGHVS and CDR2 FQNEAQ. The CDR3 contains 24 residues. Trimming took off 5 bases at V and 0 bases at J, with 38 bases between the two ends. DNA of the CDR3: TGTGCCAGCAGCCCGCGCGCCAGTCAGCCAGGGGTGATAGCGAAAACTGTCTCTGGAAACACCATATATTTT. Its protein is CASSPRASQPGVIAKTVSGNTIYF.

J is TRBJ2-6 and V is TRBV9; 7 bases map to TRBD1. The junction had 18 bases not matched to a gene; V was cut back by 0 bases and J by 0 bases. Germline-derived CDR1 and CDR2 are SGDLS and YYNGEE. CDR3 size: 22 residues. CDR3 sequence reads: CASSVVGDYWGQKSSGANVLTF. The CDR3 DNA is TGTGCCAGCAGCGTAGTCGGGGATTACTGGGGACAGAAAAGCTCTGGGGCCAACGTCCTGACTTTC.

The chain links TRBV7-9 to TRBJ1-4; TRBD1 aligns across 7 bases. CDR1 and CDR2 from the germline V gene are SEHNR and FQNEAQ (reference sequence). The CDR3 totals 17 residues. The junction had 10 bases not matched to a gene; V was cut back by 6 bases and J by 0 bases. The CDR3 spells CASRDGQARSTNEKLFF. In DNA form, the CDR3 reads TGTGCCAGCAGGGACGGACAGGCTCGGTCAACTAATGAAAAACTGTTTTTT.

V is TRBV29-1 and J is TRBJ2-7; maybe TRBD2 (7 bases). Germline CDR1 is SQVTM and CDR2 is ANQGSEA. The CDR3 spans 13 residues. Trimming shortened V by 7 bases and J by 6 bases, and 19 bases separated the two germline ends. This CDR3 is CSAWGGGAVEQYF. The CDR3 DNA reads as TGCAGCGCCTGGGGAGGGGGGGCGGTCGAGCAGTACTTC.

V and J are TRBV23-1 and TRBJ2-4; D possibly corresponds to TRBD2 (5 bases). TRBV23-1 is treated as an ORF (open reading frame) with a function not yet certain. This CDR3 region has 17 residues. The CDR3 DNA reads as TGCGCTTTAGCGTTCGGGATGACCAAAAGAGCCAAAAACATTCAGTACTTC. Translated, it gives CALAFGMTKRAKNIQYF.

The chain couples TRBV3-1 (or the pseudogene TRBV3-2) to TRBJ2-5; perhaps TRBD1 as D (6 bases). The CDR3 spans 16 residues. Germline V lookup: CDR1 LGHDT, CDR2 YNNKEL (reference sequence). V was clipped by 0 bases and J by 4 bases, with 15 bases between them. The CDR3, as DNA: TGTGCCAGCAGCCAAGATTTCCGCAGGGGCCGAGAGACCCAGTACTTC. This gives the protein CASSQDFRRGRETQYF.

The chain employs TRBV30 and TRBJ2-5; no definite D call. Germline V gene data show CDR1 as GTSNPN and CDR2 as SVGIG (reference sequence). Trimming cost V 5 bases and J 1 base, with 14 bases left between them. CDR3 size: 14 residues. The CDR3 region is CAWARRPPQETQYF. The CDR3 DNA follows: TGTGCCTGGGCTAGACGACCTCCCCAAGAGACCCAGTACTTC.

This chain links TRBV3-1 (or the pseudogene TRBV3-2) with TRBJ2-3, with 11 positions matching TRBD2. Germline loops: CDR1 LGHDT, CDR2 YNNKEL (reference sequence). The V gene end was trimmed by 0 bases and the J gene end by 3 bases; junction bases not matched to a gene: 8. The CDR3 sequence is 18 residues long. The CDR3 bases are TGTGCCAGCAGCCAAGATATTACTAGCGGGAGTACGACAGATACGCAGTATTTT. This sequence encodes CASSQDITSGSTTDTQYF.

The V call is TRBV24-1, the J call TRBJ2-1, with 7 bases lining up with TRBD2. Trimming at V came to 1 base and at J to 9 bases, leaving 11 bases not matched to a gene. Germline-derived CDR1 and CDR2 are KGHDR and SFDVKD. The CDR3 totals 16 residues. CDR3 in amino acids: CATSDFVGGKRGEQFF. The CDR3 DNA reads TGTGCCACCAGTGATTTTGTTGGGGGGAAGCGGGGTGAGCAGTTCTTC.

This chain uses TRBV10-3 with TRBJ2-1; D unresolved. V lost 0 bases, J lost 2 bases, and 8 bases lay in between. The CDR3 has 15 residues. Looked up from germline, CDR1 is ENHRY and CDR2 is SYGVKD. The CDR3 sequence: CAISESASTYNEQFF. CDR3 nucleotide sequence: TGTGCCATCAGTGAGTCGGCTTCGACCTACAATGAGCAGTTCTTC.

J is TRBJ2-7 and V is TRBV10-1; 7 bases fit TRBD1. This CDR3 is 13 amino acids long. Looked up from germline, CDR1 is WNHNN and CDR2 is SYGVQD (reference sequence). Germline trimming cut 4 bases from V and 2 bases from J; bases unmatched to any gene: 2. CDR3 nucleotide sequence: TGCGCCAGCAGTGGGGACAGACCCTACGAGCAGTACTTC. This encodes CASSGDRPYEQYF.

In its sample, this clone was seen once. The chain recombines TRBV5-1 with TRBJ2-1; 8 bases align to TRBD2. The germline CDR1 and CDR2 sequences are SGHRS and YFSETQ. The V and J ends lost 0 bases and 1 base, in that order; junction bases with no gene match: 3. This CDR3 spans 16 amino acids. The CDR3 here is CASSLVTSGSYNEQFF. CDR3 sequence (DNA): TGCGCCAGCAGCTTGGTCACTAGCGGATCCTACAATGAGCAGTTCTTC.

This clone was seen once. The chain uses TRBV9 and TRBJ1-1, with TRBD1 matching 9 bases. CDR3 length equals 13 residues. Germline CDR1 SGDLS, CDR2 YYNGEE. Trimming removed 4 bases from V and 6 bases from J; junction bases left unmatched: 4. The CDR3 reads CASSLRTGAEAFF. CDR3 bases: TGTGCCAGCAGCCTTAGGACAGGGGCTGAAGCTTTCTTT.

The V and J genes are TRBV7-6 and TRBJ1-4; D ambiguous. Germline CDR1 SGHVS, CDR2 FNYEAQ. The CDR3 is 19 amino acids. The V and J ends lost 1 base and 4 bases respectively, with 22 bases between them. CDR3 nucleotide sequence: TGTGCCAGCAGCTTAGAGTTTATGTCTAATGCCCTAATTAATGAAAAACTGTTTTTT. As protein: CASSLEFMSNALINEKLFF.

The chain combines TRBV3-1 (or the pseudogene TRBV3-2) with TRBJ2-7; D is possibly TRBD2 (5 bases). V lost 1 base and J 9 bases, leaving 13 bases between the germline ends. CDR1 and CDR2 (germline): LGHDT, YNNKEL (reference sequence). This CDR3 comprises 13 residues. In DNA, the CDR3 is TGTGCCAGCAGCCAAGCACTTAGCGAAGGGCAGTACTTC. This gives the protein CASSQALSEGQYF.

This clone turned up a few times. The V and J genes are TRBV5-8 and TRBJ2-5; 12 nucleotides match TRBD2. Germline CDR1 reads SGHTS; CDR2 reads YDEGEE. The CDR3 has 15 amino acids. Trimming took 4 bases from V and 2 from J; bases not matched to a gene: 3. This CDR3 is CASSQGLAGQETQYF. CDR3 nucleotides: TGTGCCAGCAGCCAAGGACTAGCGGGGCAAGAGACCCAGTACTTC.